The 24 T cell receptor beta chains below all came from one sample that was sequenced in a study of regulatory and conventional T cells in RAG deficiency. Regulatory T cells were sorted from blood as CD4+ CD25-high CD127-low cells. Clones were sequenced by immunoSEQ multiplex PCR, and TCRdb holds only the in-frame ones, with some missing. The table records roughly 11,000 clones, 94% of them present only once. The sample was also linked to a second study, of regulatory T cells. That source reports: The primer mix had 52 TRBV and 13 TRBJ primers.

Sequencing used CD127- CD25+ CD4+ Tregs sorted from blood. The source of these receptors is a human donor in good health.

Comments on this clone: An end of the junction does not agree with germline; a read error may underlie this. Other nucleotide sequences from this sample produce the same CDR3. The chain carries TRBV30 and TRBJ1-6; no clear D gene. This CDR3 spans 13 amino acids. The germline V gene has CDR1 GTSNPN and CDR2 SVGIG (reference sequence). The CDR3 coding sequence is TGTGCCTGGACCGCGACTCTAAATTCCCCCCTCCACTTT. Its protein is CAWTATLNSPLHF.

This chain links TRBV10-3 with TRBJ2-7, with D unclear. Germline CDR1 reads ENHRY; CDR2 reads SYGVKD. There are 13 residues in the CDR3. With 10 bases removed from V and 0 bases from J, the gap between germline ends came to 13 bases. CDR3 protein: CATGIQNSYEQYF. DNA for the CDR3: TGTGCCACCGGCATACAGAACTCCTACGAGCAGTACTTC.

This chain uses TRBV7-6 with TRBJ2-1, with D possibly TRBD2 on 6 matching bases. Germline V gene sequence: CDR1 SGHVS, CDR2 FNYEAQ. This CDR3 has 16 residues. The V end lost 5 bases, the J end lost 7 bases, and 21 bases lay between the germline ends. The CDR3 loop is CASSVLRGGVGNEQFF. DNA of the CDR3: TGTGCCAGCAGCGTCCTTCGTGGCGGGGTGGGTAATGAGCAGTTCTTC.

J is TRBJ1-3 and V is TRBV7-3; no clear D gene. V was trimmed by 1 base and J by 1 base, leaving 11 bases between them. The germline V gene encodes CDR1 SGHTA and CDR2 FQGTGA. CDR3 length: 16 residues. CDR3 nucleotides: TGTGCCAGCAGCTTAAAAGGGAGTCAGTCTGGAAACACCATATATTTT. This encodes CASSLKGSQSGNTIYF.

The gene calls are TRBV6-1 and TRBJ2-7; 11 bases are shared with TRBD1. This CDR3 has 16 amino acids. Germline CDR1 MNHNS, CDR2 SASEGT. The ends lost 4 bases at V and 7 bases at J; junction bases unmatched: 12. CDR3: CASSAAQGTGGREQYF. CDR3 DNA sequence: TGTGCCAGCAGTGCCGCCCAGGGGACAGGGGGTAGAGAGCAGTACTTC.

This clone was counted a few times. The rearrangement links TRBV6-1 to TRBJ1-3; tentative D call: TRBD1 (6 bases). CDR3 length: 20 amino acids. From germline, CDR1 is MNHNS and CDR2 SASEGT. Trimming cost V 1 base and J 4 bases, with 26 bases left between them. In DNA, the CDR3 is TGTGCCAGCAGTGAAGTGCGGGTCCAATGGGCAGGACAGCGAGGAAACACCATATATTTT. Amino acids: CASSEVRVQWAGQRGNTIYF.

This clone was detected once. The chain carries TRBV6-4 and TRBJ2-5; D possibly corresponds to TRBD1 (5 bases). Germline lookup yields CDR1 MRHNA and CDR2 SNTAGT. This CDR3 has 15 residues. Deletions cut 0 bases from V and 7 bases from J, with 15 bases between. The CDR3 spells CASSDSTQEWRTQYF. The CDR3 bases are TGTGCCAGCAGTGACTCAACACAGGAGTGGCGGACCCAGTACTTC.

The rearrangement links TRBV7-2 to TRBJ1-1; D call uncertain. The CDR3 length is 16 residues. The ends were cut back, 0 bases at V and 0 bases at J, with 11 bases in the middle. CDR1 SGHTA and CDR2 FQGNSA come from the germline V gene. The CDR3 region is CASSLARRRVNTEAFF. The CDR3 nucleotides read TGTGCCAGCAGCTTAGCGCGGAGGCGGGTGAACACTGAAGCTTTCTTT.

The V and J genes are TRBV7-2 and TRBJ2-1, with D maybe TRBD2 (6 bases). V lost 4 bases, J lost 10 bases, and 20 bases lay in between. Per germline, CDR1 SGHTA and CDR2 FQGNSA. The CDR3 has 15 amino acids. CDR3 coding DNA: TGTGCCAGCAGCTCCCAAGGGACTCCCCTCTGGGAGCAGTTCTTC. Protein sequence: CASSSQGTPLWEQFF.

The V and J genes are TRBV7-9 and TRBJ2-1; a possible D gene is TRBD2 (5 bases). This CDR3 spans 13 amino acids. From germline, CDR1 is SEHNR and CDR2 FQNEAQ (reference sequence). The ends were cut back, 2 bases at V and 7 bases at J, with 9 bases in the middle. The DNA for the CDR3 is TGTGCCAGCAGCTTACTAGCCGCTAATGAGCAGTTCTTC. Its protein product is CASSLLAANEQFF. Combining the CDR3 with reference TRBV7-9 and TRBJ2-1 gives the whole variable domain DTGVSQNPRHKITKRGQNVTFRCDPISEHNRLYWYRQTLGQGPEFLTYFQNEAQLEKSRLLSDRFSAERPKGSFSTLEIQRTEQGDSAMYLCASSLLAANEQFFGPGTRLTVL.

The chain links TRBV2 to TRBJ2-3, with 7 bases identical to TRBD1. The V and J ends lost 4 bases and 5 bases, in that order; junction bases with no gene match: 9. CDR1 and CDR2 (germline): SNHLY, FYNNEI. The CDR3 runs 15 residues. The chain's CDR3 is CASSARGGLGDTQYF. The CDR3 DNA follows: TGTGCCAGCAGTGCTAGAGGGGGCTTGGGAGATACGCAGTATTTT.

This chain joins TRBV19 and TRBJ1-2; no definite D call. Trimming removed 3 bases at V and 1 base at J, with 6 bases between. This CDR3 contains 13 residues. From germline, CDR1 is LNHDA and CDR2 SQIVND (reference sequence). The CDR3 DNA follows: TGTGCCAGTAGTATGTGGAGTAACTATGGCTACACCTTC. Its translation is CASSMWSNYGYTF.

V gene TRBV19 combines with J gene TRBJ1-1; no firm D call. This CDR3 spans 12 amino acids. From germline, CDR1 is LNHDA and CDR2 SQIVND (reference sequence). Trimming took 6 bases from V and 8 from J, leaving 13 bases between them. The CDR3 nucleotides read TGTGCCAGTAGAAGAGGGAGCACAGAAGCTTTCTTT. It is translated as CASRRGSTEAFF.

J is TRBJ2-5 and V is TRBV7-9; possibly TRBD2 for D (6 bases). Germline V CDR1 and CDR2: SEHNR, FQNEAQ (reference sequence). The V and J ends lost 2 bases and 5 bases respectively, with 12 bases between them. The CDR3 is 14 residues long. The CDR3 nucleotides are TGTGCCAGCAGCTTATCCTCTGGGGGGGAGACCCAGTACTTC. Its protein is CASSLSSGGETQYF.

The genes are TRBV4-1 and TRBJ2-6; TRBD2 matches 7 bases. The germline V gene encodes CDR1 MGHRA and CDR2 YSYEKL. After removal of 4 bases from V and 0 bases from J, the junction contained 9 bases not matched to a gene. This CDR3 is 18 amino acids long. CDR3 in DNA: TGCGCCAGCAGCCCGGGGGGTAGGACAAGCTCTGGGGCCAACGTCCTGACTTTC. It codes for CASSPGGRTSSGANVLTF.

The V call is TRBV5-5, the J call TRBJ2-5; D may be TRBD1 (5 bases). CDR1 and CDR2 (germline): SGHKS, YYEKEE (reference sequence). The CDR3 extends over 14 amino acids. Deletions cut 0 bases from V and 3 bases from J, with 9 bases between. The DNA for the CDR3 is TGTGCCAGCAGCTTGGGACAGCTAAAAGAGACCCAGTACTTC. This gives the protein CASSLGQLKETQYF.

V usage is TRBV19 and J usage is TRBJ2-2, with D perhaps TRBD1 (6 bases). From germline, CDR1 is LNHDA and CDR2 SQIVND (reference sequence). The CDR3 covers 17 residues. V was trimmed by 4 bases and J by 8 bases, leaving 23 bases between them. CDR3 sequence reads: CASSKPRGIWERGELFF. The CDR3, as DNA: TGTGCCAGTAGTAAACCGAGGGGGATTTGGGAAAGGGGGGAGCTGTTTTTT.

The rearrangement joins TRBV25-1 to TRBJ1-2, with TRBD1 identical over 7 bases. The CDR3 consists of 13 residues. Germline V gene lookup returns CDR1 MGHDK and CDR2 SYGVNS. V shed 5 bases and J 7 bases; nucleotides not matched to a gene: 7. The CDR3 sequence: CASSRVRGSGYTF. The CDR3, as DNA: TGTGCCAGCAGTCGGGTCAGGGGGAGTGGCTACACCTTC.

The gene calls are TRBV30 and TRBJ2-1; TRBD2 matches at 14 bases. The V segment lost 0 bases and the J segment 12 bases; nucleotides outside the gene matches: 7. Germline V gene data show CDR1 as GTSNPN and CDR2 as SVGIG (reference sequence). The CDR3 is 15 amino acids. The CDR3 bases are TGTGCCTGGAGTGTACAGGGACTAGCGGGGGACCCGCAGTTCTTC. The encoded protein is CAWSVQGLAGDPQFF. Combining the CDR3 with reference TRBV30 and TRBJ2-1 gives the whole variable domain SQTIHQWPATLVQPVGSPLSLECTVEGTSNPNLYWYRQAAGRGLQLLFYSVGIGQISSEVPQNLSASRPQDRQFILSSKKLLLSDSGFYLCAWSVQGLAGDPQFFGPGTRLTVL.

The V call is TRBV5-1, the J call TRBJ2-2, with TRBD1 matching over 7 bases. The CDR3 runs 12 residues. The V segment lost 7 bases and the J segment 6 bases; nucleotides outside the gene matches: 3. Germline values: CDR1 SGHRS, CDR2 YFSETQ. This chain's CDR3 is CASHRGAGELFF. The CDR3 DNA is TGCGCCAGCCACAGGGGCGCCGGGGAGCTGTTTTTT.

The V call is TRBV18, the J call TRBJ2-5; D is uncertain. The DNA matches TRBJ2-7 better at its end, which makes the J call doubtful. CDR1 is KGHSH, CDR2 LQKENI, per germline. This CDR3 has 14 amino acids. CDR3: CASSPRRSSYEQYF. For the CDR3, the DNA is TGTGCCAGCTCACCAAGGCGGAGCTCCTACGAGCAGTACTTC.

CDR3 nucleotide sequence: TGCGCCAGCAGCCCTCGGGAGCGGGGCAAAGAGACCCAGTACTTC. Protein sequence: CASSPRERGKETQYF. This chain joins TRBV4-1 and TRBJ2-5, with 7 bases identical to TRBD2. This CDR3 spans 15 amino acids. Germline trimming cut 4 bases from V and 3 bases from J; bases unmatched to any gene: 8. The germline V gene encodes CDR1 MGHRA and CDR2 YSYEKL.

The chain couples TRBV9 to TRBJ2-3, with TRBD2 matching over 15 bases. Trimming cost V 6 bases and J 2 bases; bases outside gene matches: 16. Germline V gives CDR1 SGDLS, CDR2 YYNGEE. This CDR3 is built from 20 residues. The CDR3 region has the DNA TGTGCCAGCACCCCTTGGGGAGGACTAGCGGGGGGGGCTCTCACAGATACGCAGTATTTT. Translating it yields CASTPWGGLAGGALTDTQYF.

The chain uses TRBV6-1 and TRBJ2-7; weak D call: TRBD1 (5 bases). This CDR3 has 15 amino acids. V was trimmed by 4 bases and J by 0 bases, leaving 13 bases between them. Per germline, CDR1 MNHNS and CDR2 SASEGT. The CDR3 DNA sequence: TGTGCCAGCAGTGCCCTCGACAGTAGCTCCTACGAGCAGTACTTC. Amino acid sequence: CASSALDSSSYEQYF.